This T cell receptor (beta chain) was identified during a study of metastatic and nonmetastatic thyroid tumors. Study-level background: Patients with malignant and benign thyroid disease provided blood and tumor or nodule tissue, whose repertoires were compared. Overall study findings and caveats: Relative to benign nodules, malignant thyroid tumors were reportedly characterized by significantly elevated TCR beta diversity in blood and tumor.

Source study methods: Clinicopathological groups of papillary thyroid cancer showed CDR3 differences that were used to build a distant-metastasis classifier. Through MiXCR, TCRdb re-clonotyped the PCR reads. The V and J calls, along with clone size, are taken from TCRdb and not from the paper's own processing. This table has over 15,000 clones, around 24% appearing once. The length of the CDR3 is 15 residues. Germline CDR1 SSHAT, CDR2 FNYEAQ (reference sequence). V shed 4 bases, J shed 0 bases, and the junction held 4 bases outside the gene matches. Regarding this clone: The antigen is undetermined.

No treatment had been given to any patient before thyroid surgery. The receptor comes from a male donor with papillary thyroid cancer or a benign thyroid nodule (not recorded which). Some clones in this sample may be carry-over from other donors' samples. Material for sequencing was tumor tissue. V is TRBV7-7 and J is TRBJ2-7; TRBD1 matches 9 bases. The CDR3 loop reads CASSYGTGSSYEQYF. The DNA of the CDR3 is TGTGCCAGCAGCTACGGGACAGGGAGCTCCTACGAGCAGTACTTC.